These 26 T cell receptor beta chains share one sample of origin, sequenced in a study of blood T cell repertoires in COVID-19. TCRdb keeps only in-frame clones here, not all; method: immunoSEQ multiplex PCR. The profile shows approximately 470,000 clones, approximately 83% of them singletons. The sample taken for sequencing was peripheral blood. These receptors were taken from a human donor in a cohort sampled during active COVID-19.

This rearrangement joins TRBV30 to TRBJ1-1; D is uncertain. In germline, CDR1 is GTSNPN, CDR2 SVGIG (reference sequence). This CDR3 region has 12 residues. The germline V and J ends were trimmed by 3 bases and 4 bases, with 9 bases remaining between them. For the CDR3, the DNA is TGTGCCTGGAGAAATCAGATCACTGAAGCTTTCTTT. Protein sequence: CAWRNQITEAFF.

J is TRBJ2-7 and V is TRBV6-6, with D tentatively TRBD1 (5 bases). Trimming removed 1 base at V and 4 bases at J, with 11 bases between. The length of the CDR3 is 14 residues. Germline CDR1 and CDR2: MNHNY and SVGAGI (reference sequence). The CDR3: CASSYFPGSYEQYF. The CDR3 DNA reads as TGTGCCAGCAGTTACTTTCCAGGGTCTTACGAGCAGTACTTC.

V and J are TRBV27 and TRBJ1-2; 10 nucleotides align to TRBD1. J gave up 10 bases and V 5 bases, and 7 bases lay outside the gene matches. The CDR3 is made up of 13 amino acids. Per germline, CDR1 MNHEY and CDR2 SMNVEV (reference sequence). The CDR3 sequence is CASSPDRGLLYTF. In DNA, the CDR3 is TGTGCCAGCAGTCCGGACAGGGGGTTGCTCTACACCTTC.

This clone was seen once. The chain couples TRBV6-6 to TRBJ1-4; no clear D. V lost 7 bases to trimming and J lost 8 bases, with 17 bases between them. The CDR3 spans 14 residues. Germline values: CDR1 MNHNY, CDR2 SVGAGI (reference sequence). This chain's CDR3 is CASNPRPGVEKLFF. In DNA form, the CDR3 reads TGTGCCAGCAATCCCCGGCCGGGAGTGGAAAAACTGTTTTTT.

Here the CDR3 DNA reads TGTGCCAGCAGCAAAGGGGGCCCCCTTAGTGGTCAGCCCCAGCATTTT. This codes for CASSKGGPLSGQPQHF. This sequence joins TRBV7-2 and TRBJ1-5; TRBD1 aligns across 7 bases. Germline lookup yields CDR1 SGHTA and CDR2 FQGNSA. The ends lost 5 bases at V and 6 bases at J; junction bases unmatched: 13. CDR3 length: 16 residues.

J is TRBJ1-3 and V is TRBV5-4; 8 bases line up with TRBD1. After removal of 5 bases from V and 0 bases from J, the junction contained 10 bases not matched to a gene. This CDR3 is 17 amino acids long. The germline CDR1 and CDR2 sequences are SGHNT and YYREEE (reference sequence). The CDR3 here is CASSFRQGTTSGNTIYF. In DNA, the CDR3 is TGTGCCAGCAGTTTTAGACAGGGGACCACCTCTGGAAACACCATATATTTT.

The chain has TRBV19 and TRBJ2-5; D might be TRBD2 (6 bases). Deletions cut 3 bases from V and 4 bases from J, with 12 bases between. The V gene's germline CDR1 is LNHDA and CDR2 SQIVND (reference sequence). CDR3 length: 14 amino acids. The CDR3 coding sequence is TGTGCCAGTAGTATTCGACGGGGGTCAGAGACCCAGTACTTC. This sequence encodes CASSIRRGSETQYF.

The chain employs TRBV11-2 and TRBJ2-7, with 9 bases lining up with TRBD1. The CDR3 covers 17 residues. Germline CDR1 reads SGHAT; CDR2 reads FQNNGV. The V segment lost 4 bases and the J segment 8 bases; nucleotides outside the gene matches: 18. The CDR3 spells CASSSGQTGTGTTKQYF. The CDR3 DNA is TGTGCCAGCAGCTCGGGACAGACCGGGACAGGGACTACGAAGCAGTACTTC.

CDR3 amino acids: CASSQERSGNYGYTF. For the CDR3, the DNA is TGTGCCAGCAGCCAAGAACGGTCGGGGAACTATGGCTACACCTTC. The chain links TRBV14 to TRBJ1-2; D is undetermined. The CDR3 is made up of 15 amino acids. Germline V gene sequence: CDR1 SGHDN, CDR2 FVKESK. V lost 0 bases, J lost 2 bases, and 10 bases lay in between. The full variable domain, its missing parts supplied by reference TRBV14 and TRBJ1-2, is EAGVTQFPSHSVIEKGQTVTLRCDPISGHDNLYWYRRVMGKEIKFLLHFVKESKQDESGMPNNRFLAERTGGTYSTLKVQPAELEDSGVYFCASSQERSGNYGYTFGSGTRLTVV.

V is TRBV28 and J is TRBJ1-4, with D possibly matching TRBD1 (6 bases). In germline, CDR1 is MDHEN, CDR2 SYDVKM. Trimming removed 3 bases from V and 1 base from J, with 9 bases in between. This CDR3 spans 15 amino acids. CDR3 bases: TGTGCCAGCAGTTTGGGGGGGCGAACTAATGAAAAACTGTTTTTT. Residues: CASSLGGRTNEKLFF.

This chain links TRBV21-1 with TRBJ1-2; the listed D gene, TRBD1, was not tested against the DNA. TRBV21-1 is a recognized pseudogene. The CDR3 extends over 13 amino acids. CDR3 nucleotides: TGTGCCAGCAGCAAAAGGGGGCTATCTGGCTACACCTTC. Its protein is CASSKRGLSGYTF.

The chain is built from TRBV6-2 or TRBV6-3 and TRBJ1-1; the D is unclear. Trimming removed 5 bases from V and 0 bases from J, with 10 bases in between. The CDR3 consists of 14 residues. CDR1 and CDR2 from the germline V gene are MNHEY and SVGEGT. The CDR3 DNA sequence: TGTGCCAGCAGTCAATTACAGATGAACACTGAAGCTTTCTTT. Its translation: CASSQLQMNTEAFF.

J is TRBJ1-5 and V is TRBV27; D is uncertain. Germline V gene lookup returns CDR1 MNHEY and CDR2 SMNVEV (reference sequence). V shed 7 bases and J shed 0 bases, with 13 bases lying between them. The CDR3 loop spans 15 amino acids. CDR3 amino acids: CASKLVANSNQPQHF. For the CDR3, the DNA is TGTGCCAGCAAGTTGGTAGCTAATAGCAATCAGCCCCAGCATTTT.

This chain connects TRBV11-2 to TRBJ2-2; possible D gene TRBD1, 6 bases. V was cut by 5 bases and J by 3 bases, with 13 bases left in between. Germline assignment: CDR1 SGHAT and CDR2 FQNNGV. This CDR3 has 15 amino acids. Here the CDR3 reads CASSTGHLDTGELFF. Written as DNA, the CDR3 is TGTGCCAGCAGCACGGGACACCTTGACACCGGGGAGCTGTTTTTT. Full variable domain (remainder filled in from reference TRBV11-2 and TRBJ2-2): EAGVAQSPRYKIIEKRQSVAFWCNPISGHATLYWYQQILGQGPKLLIQFQNNGVVDDSQLPKDRFSAERLKGVDSTLKIQPAKLEDSAVYLCASSTGHLDTGELFFGEGSRLTVL.

The chain has TRBV20-1 and TRBJ2-2; D is unresolved. This CDR3 is 12 amino acids long. With 3 bases removed from V and 4 bases from J, the gap between germline ends came to 6 bases. CDR1 is DFQATT and CDR2 is SNEGSKA in the germline V gene (reference sequence). The CDR3 here is CSASPGTGELFF. The CDR3 region has the DNA TGCAGTGCTAGTCCAGGCACCGGGGAGCTGTTTTTT.

J is TRBJ1-2 and V is TRBV4-2; weak D call: TRBD1 (5 bases). The CDR3 contains 15 residues. Germline values: CDR1 LGHNA, CDR2 YNFKEQ. The ends were cut back, 0 bases at V and 4 bases at J, with 12 bases in the middle. Written as DNA, the CDR3 is TGTGCCAGCAGCCAAGAGGACAAAAACGCCTATGGCTACACCTTC. The encoded protein is CASSQEDKNAYGYTF.

This sequence joins TRBV2 and TRBJ2-6; 9 bases are shared with TRBD1. The CDR3 is 18 residues long. Germline V gene data show CDR1 as SNHLY and CDR2 as FYNNEI. Germline trimming cut 6 bases from V and 0 bases from J; bases unmatched to any gene: 9. CDR3 in amino acids: CASSDRGIISSGANVLTF. For the CDR3, the DNA is TGTGCCAGCAGCGACAGGGGGATAATTAGCTCTGGGGCCAACGTCCTGACTTTC.

This clone is a singleton in its sample. This sequence joins TRBV5-1 and TRBJ1-1; the match to TRBD1 covers 7 bases. This CDR3 has 15 residues. From germline, CDR1 is SGHRS and CDR2 YFSETQ. V lost 4 bases to trimming and J lost 4 bases; unmatched junction nucleotides: 10. CDR3: CASSIGQARSTEAFF. The CDR3 region has the DNA TGCGCCAGCAGCATAGGACAGGCCCGGAGCACTGAAGCTTTCTTT.

The V and J genes are TRBV14 and TRBJ2-1; 8 nucleotides line up with TRBD2. CDR3 length: 20 amino acids. Trimming at V came to 4 bases and at J to 4 bases, leaving 21 bases not matched to a gene. CDR1 is SGHDN and CDR2 is FVKESK in the germline V gene. CDR3 nucleotides: TGTGCCAGCAGCCCATTCCGGGAGGGCCTTAGTTCAGGGTTTTACAATGAGCAGTTCTTC. This translates into CASSPFREGLSSGFYNEQFF.

The chain joins TRBV19 to TRBJ1-6; D might be TRBD1 (6 bases). The germline CDR1 and CDR2 sequences are LNHDA and SQIVND (reference sequence). Trimming removed 5 bases from V and 9 bases from J, with 14 bases in between. The CDR3 totals 14 residues. For the CDR3, the DNA is TGTGCCAGTAGTTCAGCAGGGACAACTTCACCCCTCCACTTT. Its translation: CASSSAGTTSPLHF.

This chain links TRBV7-2 with TRBJ2-7; D call uncertain. Germline-derived CDR1 and CDR2 are SGHTA and FQGNSA. Between the trimmed V and J ends, which lost 1 base and 7 bases, there was a span of 11 bases. CDR3 length: 13 residues. The CDR3 sequence: CASSLGPVGEQYF. CDR3 coding DNA: TGTGCCAGCAGCTTAGGCCCGGTCGGGGAGCAGTACTTC. Looking up the rest from reference TRBV7-2 and TRBJ2-7 gives the full variable domain: GAGVSQSPSNKVTEKGKDVELRCDPISGHTALYWYRQSLGQGLEFLIYFQGNSAPDKSGLPSDRFSAERTGGSVSTLTIQRTQQEDSAVYLCASSLGPVGEQYFGPGTRLTVT.

This rearrangement joins TRBV7-2 to TRBJ1-2, with 7 bases identical to TRBD1. Germline V CDR1 and CDR2: SGHTA, FQGNSA. V was pared by 6 bases and J by 7 bases, with 8 bases of the junction left unmatched. This CDR3 has 13 residues. The CDR3 nucleotides are TGTGCCAGCAGTACTACAGGGGTCTCTGGCTACACCTTC. Protein product: CASSTTGVSGYTF.

This clone has only a few counts. This rearrangement joins TRBV30 to TRBJ1-5; D might be TRBD1 (5 bases). The CDR3 spans 16 residues. Trimming took off 0 bases at V and 8 bases at J, with 20 bases between the two ends. CDR1 is GTSNPN and CDR2 is SVGIG in the germline V gene (reference sequence). CDR3 sequence (DNA): TGTGCCTGGAGTGTCCCCCTACGGGGGGAGAGGAAGCCCCAGCATTTT. It is translated as CAWSVPLRGERKPQHF.

This chain joins TRBV5-4 and TRBJ1-2; tentatively, D is TRBD1 (6 bases). V was shortened by 0 bases and J by 2 bases, with 11 bases between the two germline ends. Germline CDR1 and CDR2: SGHNT and YYREEE (reference sequence). The CDR3 runs 15 residues. In DNA, the CDR3 is TGTGCCAGCAGCTTGGCCTATGGGGGCAACTATGGCTACACCTTC. Protein sequence: CASSLAYGGNYGYTF.

This clone was detected a few times. The V and J genes are TRBV7-9 and TRBJ1-2, with 8 bases matching TRBD1. The CDR3 consists of 12 residues. J lost 12 bases, V lost 4 bases, and 7 bases had no gene match. Germline-derived CDR1 and CDR2 are SEHNR and FQNEAQ (reference sequence). CDR3 region: CASSSGTGRNTF. CDR3 nucleotide sequence: TGTGCCAGCAGCTCAGGGACAGGTCGCAACACCTTC.

CDR3 region: CAWSVLEAGVLNTEAFF. For the CDR3, the DNA is TGTGCCTGGAGTGTACTAGAGGCTGGGGTGTTGAACACTGAAGCTTTCTTT. The chain employs TRBV30 and TRBJ1-1; D is ambiguous. CDR3 size: 17 residues. Germline CDR1 is GTSNPN and CDR2 is SVGIG (reference sequence). Trimming removed 0 bases at V and 0 bases at J, with 17 bases between.